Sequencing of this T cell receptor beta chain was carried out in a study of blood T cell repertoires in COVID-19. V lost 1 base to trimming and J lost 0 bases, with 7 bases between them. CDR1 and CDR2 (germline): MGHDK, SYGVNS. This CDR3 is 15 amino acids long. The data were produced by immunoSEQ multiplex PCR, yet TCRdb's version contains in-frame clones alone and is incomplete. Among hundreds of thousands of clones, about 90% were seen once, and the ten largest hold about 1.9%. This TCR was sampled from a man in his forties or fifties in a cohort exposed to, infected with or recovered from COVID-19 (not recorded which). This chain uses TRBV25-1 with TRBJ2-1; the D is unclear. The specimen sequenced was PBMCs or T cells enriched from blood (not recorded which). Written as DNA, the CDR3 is TGTGCCAGCAGTGAATCAGGCAGCTCCTACAATGAGCAGTTCTTC. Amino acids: CASSESGSSYNEQFF. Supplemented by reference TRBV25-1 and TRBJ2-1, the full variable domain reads EADIYQTPRYLVIGTGKKITLECSQTMGHDKMYWYQQDPGMELHLIHYSYGVNSTEKGDLSSESTVSRIRTEHFPLTLESARPSHTSQYLCASSESGSSYNEQFFGPGTRLTVL.